Each of the 18 T cell receptor beta chains below was sequenced from the same sample in a study of regulatory T cells in long-lasting Graves disease. HTBI primers from iRepertoire and Arm-PCR of CDR3 regions yielded the TCR beta libraries. TCRdb redid the calling of the multiplex PCR reads with MiXCR, one entry per CDR3 protein. The table records 440,000 or so distinct CDR3 sequences, around 15% of them present only once. As to time point: newly diagnosed GD, antithyroid drugs for less than 3 months. The TCR library used RNA extracted from PBMCs. The data were also submitted as part of a second study, on T cells in Graves' hyperthyroidism and ophthalmopathy.

This sample comprised peripheral blood mononuclear cells (PBMCs), obtained at new diagnosis, from a patient treated with antithyroid drugs. The receptors originated from a woman younger than 45 with Graves disease.

This clonotype was found many times. The chain recombines TRBV27 with TRBJ2-5, with 10 bases lining up with TRBD1. This CDR3 comprises 17 residues. V gave up 7 bases and J gave up 3 bases; unmatched junction bases: 14. The germline CDR1 and CDR2 sequences are MNHEY and SMNVEV (reference sequence). CDR3 residues: CASILSDRGQPKETQYF. CDR3 coding DNA: TGTGCCAGCATTCTATCCGACAGGGGGCAACCTAAAGAGACCCAGTACTTC.

Turning to this clonotype: A read error may be the cause here, since a much bigger clone is one base away. The gene calls are TRBV7-9 and TRBJ1-1; D uncertain. CDR1 is SEHNR, CDR2 FQNEAQ, per germline (reference sequence). This CDR3 spans 11 amino acids. CDR3 in DNA: TGTGCCAGCAGCCCACGCTTTGAAGCTTCCTTT. Its protein is CASSPRFEASF. Supplemented by reference TRBV7-9 and TRBJ1-1, the full variable domain reads DTGVSQNPRHKITKRGQNVTFRCDPISEHNRLYWYRQTLGQGPEFLTYFQNEAQLEKSRLLSDRFSAERPKGSFSTLEIQRTEQGDSAMYLCASSPRFEASFGQGTRLTVV.

A few counts support this clonotype. This chain joins TRBV9 and TRBJ2-4; D remains ambiguous. The germline V gene encodes CDR1 SGDLS and CDR2 YYNGEE. V shed 0 bases and J shed 0 bases, with 7 bases lying between them. The CDR3 is 15 residues long. The DNA for the CDR3 is TGTGCCAGCAGCGTAGGCGGTCTAGCCAAAAACATTCAGTACTTC. Residues: CASSVGGLAKNIQYF.

This clonotype was found a few times. The chain joins TRBV29-1 to TRBJ2-1; D remains unclear. V lost 0 bases and J lost 7, with 7 bases in between. Germline assignment: CDR1 SQVTM and CDR2 ANQGSEA. The CDR3 is made up of 12 amino acids. DNA of the CDR3: TGCAGCGTTGAAGATCTGGGGAATGAGCAGTTCTTC. This encodes CSVEDLGNEQFF.

In this sample, this clonotype turned up many times. The chain recombines TRBV15 with TRBJ1-4; D unresolved. Germline CDR1 LNHNV, CDR2 YYDKDF (reference sequence). The CDR3 runs 13 residues. V was trimmed by 0 bases and J by 11 bases, leaving 10 bases between them. The CDR3 spells CATSRDNRAKLFF. In DNA form, the CDR3 reads TGTGCCACCAGCAGAGATAATCGGGCCAAACTGTTTTTT.

This clonotype was counted many times. The chain employs TRBV20-1 and TRBJ1-2; possibly TRBD1 for D (5 bases). The CDR3 spans 14 residues. CDR1 is DFQATT, CDR2 SNEGSKA, per germline (reference sequence). Between the trimmed V and J ends, which lost 5 bases and 2 bases, there was a span of 15 bases. The CDR3 here is CSASGGALNYGYTF. CDR3 coding DNA: TGCAGTGCTTCGGGAGGGGCTCTGAACTATGGCTACACCTTC.

There are many counts of this clonotype. This chain's CDR3 is CASSRVMETQYF. CDR3 bases: TGTGCCAGCAGTCGGGTGATGGAGACCCAGTACTTC. The chain uses TRBV12-3 or TRBV12-4 and TRBJ2-5; D remains unclear. This CDR3 is built from 12 residues. The germline V and J ends were trimmed by 5 bases and 5 bases, with 9 bases remaining between them.

On this clonotype: A read error may be the cause here, since a much bigger clone is one base away. This chain uses TRBV6-1 with TRBJ2-2; D gene unclear. CDR3 length: 14 residues. Per germline, CDR1 MNHNS and CDR2 SASEGT. V was pared by 7 bases and J by 0 bases, with 9 bases between. DNA of the CDR3: TGTGCCAGCATCGACCTCGCGAACACCGGGGAGCTGTTTTTT. Amino acid sequence: CASIDLANTGELFF.

In this sample, this clonotype turned up many times. The gene calls are TRBV28 and TRBJ2-2; TRBD1 matches 9 bases. CDR3 length: 17 residues. V shed 5 bases and J 0 bases; nucleotides not matched to a gene: 7. Germline CDR1 and CDR2: MDHEN and SYDVKM. For the CDR3, the DNA is TGTGCCAGCAGTGGGGACAGGGCTAGTACGAACACCGGGGAGCTGTTTTTT. Its translation: CASSGDRASTNTGELFF.

This clonotype was counted many times. V is TRBV28 and J is TRBJ2-5; maybe TRBD2 (6 bases). Trimming stripped 5 bases from V and 1 base from J, with 14 bases between. The CDR3 sequence is 15 residues long. Germline CDR1 reads MDHEN; CDR2 reads SYDVKM. This CDR3 reads CASSPPVGGQETQYF. In nucleotides, the CDR3 is TGTGCCAGCAGTCCCCCAGTGGGAGGCCAAGAGACCCAGTACTTC.

This clonotype was counted ten times or more. The chain uses TRBV6-1 and TRBJ1-5; D gene uncertain. The CDR3 has 15 residues. V was shortened by 5 bases and J by 4 bases, with 15 bases between the two germline ends. The germline gives CDR1 MNHNS, CDR2 SASEGT. CDR3 DNA: TGTGCCAGCAGTCCCTACTGGAGTTCTAATCAGCCCCAGCATTTT. Translating gives CASSPYWSSNQPQHF.

This clonotype came up many times. The V call is TRBV27, the J call TRBJ2-7; 12 nucleotides line up with TRBD2. With 2 bases clipped from V and 2 bases from J, the junction kept 4 bases outside the gene matches. Germline loops: CDR1 MNHEY, CDR2 SMNVEV (reference sequence). CDR3 size: 16 residues. The CDR3 reads CASSLLLAGGTYEQYF. The CDR3 DNA reads as TGTGCCAGCAGTTTACTGCTAGCGGGAGGGACCTACGAGCAGTACTTC.

This clonotype was seen repeatedly, ten times or more. The rearrangement links TRBV2 to TRBJ2-6, with D tentatively TRBD1 (5 bases). V lost 7 bases and J 0 bases, leaving 10 bases between the germline ends. Germline lookup yields CDR1 SNHLY and CDR2 FYNNEI. This CDR3 has 15 amino acids. The CDR3 loop reads CASKRGSSGANVLTF. CDR3 coding DNA: TGTGCCAGCAAAAGGGGAAGCTCTGGGGCCAACGTCCTGACTTTC.

This clonotype appeared many times. This sequence joins TRBV7-9 and TRBJ2-7; TRBD1 matches at 8 bases. Losses at the gene ends were 8 bases for V and 9 bases for J; bases not matched to a gene: 21. Per the germline V gene, CDR1 is SEHNR and CDR2 is FQNEAQ (reference sequence). The CDR3 loop spans 16 amino acids. In DNA form, the CDR3 reads TGTGCCAGCGGACCTCCTTTGGACAGGGCTTTGAGGGGGCAGTACTTC. Translating it yields CASGPPLDRALRGQYF.

The chain couples TRBV29-1 to TRBJ2-5; no clear D gene. The CDR3 is 15 amino acids. Germline V gives CDR1 SQVTM, CDR2 ANQGSEA. The V gene lost 4 bases and the J gene lost 1 base, with 16 bases spanning the gap. CDR3: CSVVLVPIGQETQYF. CDR3 sequence (DNA): TGCAGCGTTGTTCTGGTTCCTATAGGCCAAGAGACCCAGTACTTC. Drawing the rest from reference TRBV29-1 and TRBJ2-5, the complete variable domain is SAVISQKPSRDICQRGTSLTIQCQVDSQVTMMFWYRQQPGQSLTLIATANQGSEATYESGFVIDKFPISRPNLTFSTLTVSNMSPEDSSIYLCSVVLVPIGQETQYFGPGTRLLVL.

This clonotype was recorded a few times. The chain recombines TRBV7-9 with TRBJ1-1, with 7 nucleotides matching TRBD1. J gave up 7 bases and V 1 base, and 15 bases lay outside the gene matches. Germline lookup yields CDR1 SEHNR and CDR2 FQNEAQ (reference sequence). This CDR3 spans 17 amino acids. CDR3 protein: CASSLGPYRTGENEAFF. DNA for the CDR3: TGTGCCAGCAGCTTAGGTCCGTACAGAACAGGGGAGAATGAAGCTTTCTTT.

V usage is TRBV30 and J usage is TRBJ2-1; 8 nucleotides match TRBD1. This CDR3 region has 15 residues. V lost 3 bases and J lost 3; bases outside the gene matches: 7. The germline V gene encodes CDR1 GTSNPN and CDR2 SVGIG (reference sequence). CDR3 amino acids: CAWSAATGVYNEQFF. The CDR3 region has the DNA TGTGCCTGGAGCGCCGCGACAGGGGTCTACAATGAGCAGTTCTTC.

This clonotype was observed a handful of times. The chain recombines TRBV20-1 with TRBJ1-6; D unclear. V lost 0 bases, J lost 6 bases, and 12 bases lay in between. In germline, CDR1 is DFQATT, CDR2 SNEGSKA (reference sequence). The CDR3 totals 15 residues. The CDR3 protein is CSARDFAKSNSPLHF. DNA of the CDR3: TGCAGTGCTAGAGATTTTGCCAAGAGTAATTCACCCCTCCACTTT.